This T cell receptor beta chain was obtained from a study of spatial heterogeneity in lung cancer. This clonotype was counted between two and nine times. TCRdb independently ran MiXCR on the 5' RACE reads; one entry per CDR3 protein. Of roughly 39,000 distinct CDR3 sequences in the sample, about 6.8% were seen once. Per the germline V gene, CDR1 is SGHTA and CDR2 is FQGTGA. The CDR3 is made up of 15 amino acids. V shed 1 base and J shed 4 bases, with 12 bases lying between them. This sample's time point: sample taken at primary tumor resection. The clonotype originates from a female donor with early-stage non-small cell lung cancer. Material: PBMCs, obtained at surgery. The chain is built from TRBV7-3 and TRBJ2-3, with D maybe TRBD2 (6 bases). The DNA of the CDR3 is TGTGCCAGCAGCTTAATCTGGGGGGATGCAGATACGCAGTATTTT. This sequence encodes CASSLIWGDADTQYF.